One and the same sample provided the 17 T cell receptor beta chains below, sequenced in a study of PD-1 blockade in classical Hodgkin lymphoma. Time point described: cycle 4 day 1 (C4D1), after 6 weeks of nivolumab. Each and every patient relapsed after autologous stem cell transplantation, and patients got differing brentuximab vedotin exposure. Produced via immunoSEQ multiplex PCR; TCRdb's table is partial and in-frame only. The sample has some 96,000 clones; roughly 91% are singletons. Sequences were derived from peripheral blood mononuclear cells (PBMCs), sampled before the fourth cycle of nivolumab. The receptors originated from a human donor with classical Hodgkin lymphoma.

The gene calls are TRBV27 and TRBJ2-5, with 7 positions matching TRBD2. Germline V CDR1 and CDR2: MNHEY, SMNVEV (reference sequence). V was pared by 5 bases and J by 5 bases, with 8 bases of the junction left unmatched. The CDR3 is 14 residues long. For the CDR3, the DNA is TGTGCCAGCAGTCTGTGGGCCGGGGGGGAGACCCAGTACTTC. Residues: CASSLWAGGETQYF.

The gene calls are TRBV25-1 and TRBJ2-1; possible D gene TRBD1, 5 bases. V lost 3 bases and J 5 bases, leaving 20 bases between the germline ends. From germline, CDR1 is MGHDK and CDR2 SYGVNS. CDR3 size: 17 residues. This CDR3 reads CASSELSGLSRDNEQFF. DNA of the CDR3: TGTGCCAGCAGTGAGCTTTCGGGCCTCTCCAGGGACAATGAGCAGTTCTTC.

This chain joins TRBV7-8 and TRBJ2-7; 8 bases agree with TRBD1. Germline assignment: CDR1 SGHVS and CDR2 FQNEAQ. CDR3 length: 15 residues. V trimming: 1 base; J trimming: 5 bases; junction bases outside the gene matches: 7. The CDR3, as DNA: TGTGCCAGCAGCTTAGAAGGGCCAGGGGGCCACGAGCAGTACTTC. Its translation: CASSLEGPGGHEQYF.

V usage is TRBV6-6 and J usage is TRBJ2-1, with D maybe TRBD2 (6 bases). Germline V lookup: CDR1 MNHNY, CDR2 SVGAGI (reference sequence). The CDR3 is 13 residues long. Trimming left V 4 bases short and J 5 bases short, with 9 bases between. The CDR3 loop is CASSSTRDNEQFF. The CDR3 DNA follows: TGTGCCAGCAGTTCGACTAGAGACAATGAGCAGTTCTTC.

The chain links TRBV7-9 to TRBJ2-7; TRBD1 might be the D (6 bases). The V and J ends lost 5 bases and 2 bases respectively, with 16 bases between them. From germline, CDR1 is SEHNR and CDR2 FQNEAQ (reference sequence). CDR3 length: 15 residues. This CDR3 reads CASSPGRGVTYEQYF. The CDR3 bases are TGTGCCAGCAGCCCCGGCAGGGGAGTAACCTACGAGCAGTACTTC.

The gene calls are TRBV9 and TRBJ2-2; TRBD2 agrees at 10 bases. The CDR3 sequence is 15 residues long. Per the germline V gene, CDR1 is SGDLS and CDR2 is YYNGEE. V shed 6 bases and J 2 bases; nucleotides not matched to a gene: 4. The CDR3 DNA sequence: TGTGCCAGCAACCCTAGCGGGAGTAACACCGGGGAGCTGTTTTTT. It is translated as CASNPSGSNTGELFF.

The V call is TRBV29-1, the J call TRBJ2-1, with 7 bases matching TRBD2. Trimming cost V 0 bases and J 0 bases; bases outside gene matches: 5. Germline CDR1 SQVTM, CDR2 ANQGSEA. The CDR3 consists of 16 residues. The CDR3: CSVEDRGGSSYNEQFF. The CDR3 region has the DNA TGCAGCGTTGAAGATCGGGGCGGGAGCTCCTACAATGAGCAGTTCTTC.

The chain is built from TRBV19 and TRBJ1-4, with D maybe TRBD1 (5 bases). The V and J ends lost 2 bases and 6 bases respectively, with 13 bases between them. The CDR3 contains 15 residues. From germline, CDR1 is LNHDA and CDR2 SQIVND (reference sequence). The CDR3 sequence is CASSIQGVGHEKLFF. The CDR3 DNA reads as TGTGCCAGTAGTATACAGGGCGTCGGGCATGAAAAACTGTTTTTT. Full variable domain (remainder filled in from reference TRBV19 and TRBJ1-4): DGGITQSPKYLFRKEGQNVTLSCEQNLNHDAMYWYRQDPGQGLRLIYYSQIVNDFQKGDIAEGYSVSREKKESFPLTVTSAQKNPTAFYLCASSIQGVGHEKLFFGSGTQLSVL.

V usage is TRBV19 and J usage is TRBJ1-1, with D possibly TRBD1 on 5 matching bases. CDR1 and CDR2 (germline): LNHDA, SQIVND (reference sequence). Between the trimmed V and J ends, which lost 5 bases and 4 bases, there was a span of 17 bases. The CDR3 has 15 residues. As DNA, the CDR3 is TGTGCCAGTAGTCCCCCGGGGCCCCAGACCACTGAAGCTTTCTTT. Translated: CASSPPGPQTTEAFF.

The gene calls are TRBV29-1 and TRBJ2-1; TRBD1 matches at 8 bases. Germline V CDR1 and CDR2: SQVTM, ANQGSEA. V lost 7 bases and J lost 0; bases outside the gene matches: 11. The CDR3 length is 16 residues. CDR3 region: CSGGPRQGSSYNEQFF. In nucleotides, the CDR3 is TGCAGCGGGGGCCCCCGACAGGGGAGCTCCTACAATGAGCAGTTCTTC.

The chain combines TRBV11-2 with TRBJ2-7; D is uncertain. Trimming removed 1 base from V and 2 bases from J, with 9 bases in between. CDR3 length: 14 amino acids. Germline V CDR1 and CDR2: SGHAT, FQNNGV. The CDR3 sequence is CASSLGPTTYEQYF. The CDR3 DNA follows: TGTGCCAGCAGCTTAGGTCCCACGACCTACGAGCAGTACTTC.

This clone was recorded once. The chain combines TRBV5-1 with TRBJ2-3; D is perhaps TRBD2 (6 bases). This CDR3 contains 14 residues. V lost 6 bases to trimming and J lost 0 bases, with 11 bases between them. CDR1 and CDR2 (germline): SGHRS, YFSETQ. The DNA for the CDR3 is TGCGCCAGCAAGGCAGGGACTAGCACAGATACGCAGTATTTT. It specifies CASKAGTSTDTQYF.

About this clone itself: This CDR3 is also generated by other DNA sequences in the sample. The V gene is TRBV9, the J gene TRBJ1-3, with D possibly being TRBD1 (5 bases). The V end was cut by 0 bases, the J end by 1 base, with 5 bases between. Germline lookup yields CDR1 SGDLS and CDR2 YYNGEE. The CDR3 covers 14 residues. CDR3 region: CASSVAGSGNTIYF. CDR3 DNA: TGTGCCAGCAGCGTAGCAGGGTCTGGAAACACCATATATTTT.

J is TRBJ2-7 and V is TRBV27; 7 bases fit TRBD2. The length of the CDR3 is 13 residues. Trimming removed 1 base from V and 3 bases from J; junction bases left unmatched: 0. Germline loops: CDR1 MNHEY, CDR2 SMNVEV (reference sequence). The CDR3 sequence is CASSLWGGYEQYF. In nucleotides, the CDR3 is TGTGCCAGCAGTTTATGGGGGGGCTACGAGCAGTACTTC.

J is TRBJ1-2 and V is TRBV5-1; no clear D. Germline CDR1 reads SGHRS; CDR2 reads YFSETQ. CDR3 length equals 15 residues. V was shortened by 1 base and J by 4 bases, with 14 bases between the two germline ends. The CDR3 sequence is CASSLRQQGTYGYTF. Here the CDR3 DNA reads TGCGCCAGCAGCTTGCGGCAGCAAGGAACCTATGGCTACACCTTC. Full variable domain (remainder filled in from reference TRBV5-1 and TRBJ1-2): KAGVTQTPRYLIKTRGQQVTLSCSPISGHRSVSWYQQTPGQGLQFLFEYFSETQRNKGNFPGRFSGRQFSNSRSEMNVSTLELGDSALYLCASSLRQQGTYGYTFGSGTRLTVV.

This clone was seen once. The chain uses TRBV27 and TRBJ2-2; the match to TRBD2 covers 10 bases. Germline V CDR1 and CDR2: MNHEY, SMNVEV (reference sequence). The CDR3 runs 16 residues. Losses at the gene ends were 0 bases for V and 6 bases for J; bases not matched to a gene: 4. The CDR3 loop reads CASSLSGLAGAGELFF. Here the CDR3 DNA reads TGTGCCAGCAGTTTATCGGGCCTAGCGGGAGCCGGGGAGCTGTTTTTT.

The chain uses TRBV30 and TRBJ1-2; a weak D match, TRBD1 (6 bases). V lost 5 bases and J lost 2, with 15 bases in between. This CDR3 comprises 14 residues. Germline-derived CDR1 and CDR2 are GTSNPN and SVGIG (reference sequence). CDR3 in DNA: TGTGCCTGGGAAAAGGGGGTCTGGAACTATGGCTACACCTTC. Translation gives CAWEKGVWNYGYTF.